Listed below are T cell receptor beta chains from one sample, sequenced in a study of blood T cell repertoires in COVID-19. The table came from immunoSEQ multiplex PCR; TCRdb's copy has only in-frame clones and leaves some out. This table has some 100,000 clones, around 87% appearing once. Sequenced sample: peripheral blood. Every receptor here comes from a human donor in a cohort sampled during active COVID-19. The CDR3 runs from the conserved cysteine through the conserved F or W. D genes are given only for firm matches.

CDR3aa	CDR3nt	d_gene	v_gene	j_gene
CASSPRVAGHGEQYF	TGTGCCAGCAGCCCCCGGGTAGCGGGGCACGGGGAGCAGTACTTC	TRBD2	TRBV13	TRBJ2-7
CASKQGRGTDTQYF	TGTGCCAGTAAACAGGGCCGGGGCACAGATACGCAGTATTTT	.	TRBV19	TRBJ2-3
CASSLGLASGRRYEQYF	TGTGCCAGCAGTTTAGGGCTCGCTAGCGGGAGGAGGTACGAGCAGTACTTC	TRBD2	TRBV28	TRBJ2-7
CASSVGLPYDEQYF	TGTGCCAGCAGTGTCGGACTACCTTACGACGAGCAGTACTTC	.	TRBV25-1	TRBJ2-7
CASSWTETNYGYTF	TGTGCCAGCAGCTGGACAGAAACTAACTATGGCTACACCTTC	.	TRBV5-6	TRBJ1-2
CASSLNRGSGYTF	TGTGCCAGCAGCTTAAATCGGGGGAGTGGCTACACCTTC	.	TRBV7-3	TRBJ1-2
CASSAGTGESYNEQFF	TGTGCCAGCTCAGCGGGAACAGGGGAATCCTACAATGAGCAGTTCTTC	.	TRBV18	TRBJ2-1
CASAPVGTRRHEQFF	TGTGCCAGCGCACCCGTAGGGACTAGACGCCATGAGCAGTTCTTC	TRBD2	TRBV2	TRBJ2-1
CAWSKGLAGGEQFF	TGTGCCTGGAGTAAGGGGCTAGCGGGGGGTGAGCAGTTCTTC	TRBD2	TRBV30	TRBJ2-1
CASSPSDEQFF	TGTGCCAGCAGCCCCTCCGATGAGCAGTTCTTC	.	TRBV11-2	TRBJ2-1
CASSQRQGALGEQYF	TGTGCCAGCTCACAAAGACAGGGGGCGTTAGGAGAGCAGTACTTC	TRBD1	TRBV18	TRBJ2-7
CASHRQGGTNEKLFF	TGTGCCAGCCATAGACAGGGTGGTACTAATGAAAAACTGTTTTTT	TRBD1	TRBV2	TRBJ1-4
CASSLSPTDYNEQFF	TGCGCCAGCAGCTTATCCCCTACTGACTACAATGAGCAGTTCTTC	.	TRBV5-1	TRBJ2-1
CASSLSGSGANVLTF	TGTGCCAGCAGCTTATCAGGATCTGGGGCCAACGTCCTGACTTTC	.	TRBV7-3	TRBJ2-6
CASNSRENIPDTQYF	TGTGCCAGCAACTCCCGGGAAAACATCCCAGATACGCAGTATTTT	.	TRBV9	TRBJ2-3